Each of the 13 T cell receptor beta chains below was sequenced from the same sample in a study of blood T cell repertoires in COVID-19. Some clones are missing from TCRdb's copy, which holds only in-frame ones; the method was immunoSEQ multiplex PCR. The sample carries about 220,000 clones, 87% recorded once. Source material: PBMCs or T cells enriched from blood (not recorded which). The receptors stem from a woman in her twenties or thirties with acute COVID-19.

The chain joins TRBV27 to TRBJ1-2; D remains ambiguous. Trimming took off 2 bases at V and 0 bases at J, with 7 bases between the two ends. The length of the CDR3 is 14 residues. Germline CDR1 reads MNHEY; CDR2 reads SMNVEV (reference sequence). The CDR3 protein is CASSLRGSNYGYTF. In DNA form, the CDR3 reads TGTGCCAGCAGTTTACGAGGTTCTAACTATGGCTACACCTTC.

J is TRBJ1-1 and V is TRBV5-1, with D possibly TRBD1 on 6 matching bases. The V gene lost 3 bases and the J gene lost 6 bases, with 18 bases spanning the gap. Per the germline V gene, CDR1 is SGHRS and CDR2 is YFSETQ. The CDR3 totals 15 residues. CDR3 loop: CASSYGTQSLAEAFF. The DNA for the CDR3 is TGCGCCAGCAGCTACGGGACACAAAGTCTGGCTGAAGCTTTCTTT.

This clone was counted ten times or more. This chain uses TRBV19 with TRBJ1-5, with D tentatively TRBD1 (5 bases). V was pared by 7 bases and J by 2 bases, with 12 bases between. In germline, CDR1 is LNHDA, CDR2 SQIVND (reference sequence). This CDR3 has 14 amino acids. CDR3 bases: TGTGCCAGTATGGAGGGGTATGGCAATCAGCCCCAGCATTTT. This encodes CASMEGYGNQPQHF. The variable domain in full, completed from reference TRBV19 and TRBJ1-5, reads DGGITQSPKYLFRKEGQNVTLSCEQNLNHDAMYWYRQDPGQGLRLIYYSQIVNDFQKGDIAEGYSVSREKKESFPLTVTSAQKNPTAFYLCASMEGYGNQPQHFGDGTRLSIL.

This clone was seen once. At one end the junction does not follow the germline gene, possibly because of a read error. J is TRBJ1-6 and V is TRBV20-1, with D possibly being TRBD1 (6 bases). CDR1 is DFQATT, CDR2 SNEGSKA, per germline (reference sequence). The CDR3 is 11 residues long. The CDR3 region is CSASGGTKYNF. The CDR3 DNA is TGCAGTGCTAGTGGGGGGACAAAGTATAACTTT.

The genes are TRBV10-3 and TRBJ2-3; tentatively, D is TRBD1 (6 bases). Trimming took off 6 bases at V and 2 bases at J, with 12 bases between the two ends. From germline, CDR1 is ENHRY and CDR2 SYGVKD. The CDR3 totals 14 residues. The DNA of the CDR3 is TGTGCCATCAGAGAGCCAGGGGACACAGATACGCAGTATTTT. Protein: CAIREPGDTDTQYF.

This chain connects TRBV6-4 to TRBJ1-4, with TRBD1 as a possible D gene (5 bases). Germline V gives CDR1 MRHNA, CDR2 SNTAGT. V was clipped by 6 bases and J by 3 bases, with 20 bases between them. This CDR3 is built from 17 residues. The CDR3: CASSHGGSLQSNEKLFF. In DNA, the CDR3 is TGTGCCAGCAGCCACGGGGGATCCCTCCAATCTAATGAAAAACTGTTTTTT.

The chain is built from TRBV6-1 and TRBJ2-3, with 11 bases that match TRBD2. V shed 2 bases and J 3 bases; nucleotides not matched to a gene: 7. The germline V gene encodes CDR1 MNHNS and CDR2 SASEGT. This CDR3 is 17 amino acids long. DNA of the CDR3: TGTGCCAGCAGTGAACTAGCGGGGGGCGGGGGGACAGATACGCAGTATTTT. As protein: CASSELAGGGGTDTQYF.

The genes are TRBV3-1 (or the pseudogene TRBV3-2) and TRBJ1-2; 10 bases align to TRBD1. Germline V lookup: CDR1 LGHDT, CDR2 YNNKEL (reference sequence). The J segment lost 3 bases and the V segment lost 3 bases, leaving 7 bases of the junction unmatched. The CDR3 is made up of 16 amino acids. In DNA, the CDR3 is TGTGCCAGCAGCCACGCCGGGACAGGGGACGACTATGGCTACACCTTC. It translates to CASSHAGTGDDYGYTF.

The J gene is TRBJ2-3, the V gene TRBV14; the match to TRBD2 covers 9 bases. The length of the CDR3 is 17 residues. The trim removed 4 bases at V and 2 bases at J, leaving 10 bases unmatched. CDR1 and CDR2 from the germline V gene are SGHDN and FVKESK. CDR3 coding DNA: TGTGCCAGCAGCCCCTTACTGCGCGGGGGGGCCACAGATACGCAGTATTTT. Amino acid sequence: CASSPLLRGGATDTQYF. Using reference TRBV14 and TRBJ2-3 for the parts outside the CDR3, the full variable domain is EAGVTQFPSHSVIEKGQTVTLRCDPISGHDNLYWYRRVMGKEIKFLLHFVKESKQDESGMPNNRFLAERTGGTYSTLKVQPAELEDSGVYFCASSPLLRGGATDTQYFGPGTRLTVL.

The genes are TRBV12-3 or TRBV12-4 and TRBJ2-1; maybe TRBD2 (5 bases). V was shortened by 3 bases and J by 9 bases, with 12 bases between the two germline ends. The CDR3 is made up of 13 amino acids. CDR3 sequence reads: CASSFSGRLEQFF. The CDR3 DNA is TGTGCCAGCAGTTTTTCGGGAAGGCTTGAGCAGTTCTTC.

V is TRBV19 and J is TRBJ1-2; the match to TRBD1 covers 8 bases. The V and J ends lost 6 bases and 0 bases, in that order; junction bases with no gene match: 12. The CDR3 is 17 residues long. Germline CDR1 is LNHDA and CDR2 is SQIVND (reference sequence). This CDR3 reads CASSQPRGRVANYGYTF. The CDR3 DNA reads TGTGCCAGTAGCCAACCCAGGGGGCGCGTGGCTAACTATGGCTACACCTTC. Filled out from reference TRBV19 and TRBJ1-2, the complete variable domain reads DGGITQSPKYLFRKEGQNVTLSCEQNLNHDAMYWYRQDPGQGLRLIYYSQIVNDFQKGDIAEGYSVSREKKESFPLTVTSAQKNPTAFYLCASSQPRGRVANYGYTFGSGTRLTVV.

This chain's CDR3 is CASSLRGAETTNEKLFF. The DNA of the CDR3 is TGTGCCAGCAGCTTGCGGGGGGCGGAGACAACTAATGAAAAACTGTTTTTT. V usage is TRBV7-2 and J usage is TRBJ1-4, with D maybe TRBD1 (6 bases). Germline CDR1 and CDR2: SGHTA and FQGNSA. Trimming pared 3 bases from V and 0 bases from J, leaving 14 bases between. CDR3 length equals 17 residues.

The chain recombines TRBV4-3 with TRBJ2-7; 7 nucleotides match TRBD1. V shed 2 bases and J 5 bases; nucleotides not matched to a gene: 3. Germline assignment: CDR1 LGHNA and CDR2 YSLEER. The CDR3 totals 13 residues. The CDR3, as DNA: TGCGCCAGCAGCCAAAGACAGGGTCACGAGCAGTACTTC. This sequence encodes CASSQRQGHEQYF.